This T cell receptor (beta chain) was profiled in a study of neurological immune-mediated disorders (dated by TCRdb to the late 2010s). Background for the entire study: Peripheral blood TCR-beta repertoires from HTLV-I-associated myelopathy (HAM/TSP) patients, multiple sclerosis patients and healthy controls were compared by UMI-based sequencing. Longitudinal HAM/TSP donors and healthy donors each had 3 time-points at intervals of roughly 3-40 months. The cohort included 60 to 70 subjects: roughly 14 with HAM/TSP, about 35 with multiple sclerosis, and some 20 healthy controls. The approximately 96 TCR-beta libraries covered PBMC samples along with longitudinal samples, technical triplicates, and paired sorted CD4+ and CD8+ T-cell subsets. The paper as a whole reports these results and caveats: TCR clonal expansion was highest in HAM/TSP patients and lowest in MS patients, with MS patients falling below even healthy controls. Expanded clones from different subjects shared no identical CDR3 amino acid sequences, which suggests that TCR-beta repertoires were private in all groups.

The intended sense of this specimen's time point label: longitudinal time-point 1 (baseline). For unsorted PBMC libraries, 2 million PBMCs were used after storage in RNAlater at -80 degrees C until RNA extraction. Peripheral blood was subjected to Ficoll-Hypaque density gradient centrifugation to isolate PBMCs, which were then cryopreserved in liquid nitrogen. The CDR3 runs 16 amino acids, cysteine and phenylalanine included. Kept here is only the CDR3 DNA, which spans 48 bases and is read in frame from base 1. V drops 0 bases and J drops 6 bases, leaving 15 bases in between. CDR1 and CDR2, looked up from the germline V gene, are SGDLS and YYNGEE. cDNA synthesis used template-switch 5'RACE with a primer carrying a 10-nucleotide random unique molecular identifier tagging each TCR transcript. Each sequencing run produced over 160 million TCR-beta sequences covering 15-18 subjects. The RNeasy kit was used for extraction of total RNA. Using the KAPA Real-time Library Amplification kit, TCR-beta VDJ regions were amplified with primers for the TCR constant region and the 5'RACE anchor. Sample indexes and Illumina adaptors were added in a first PCR, after which library yield was increased in a second PCR. The roughly 650 bp TCR product was size-selected on a 2% E-gel SizeSelection system after Ampure bead purification. Before pooling, library quality was assessed on a Bioanalyzer, concentration was determined with Qubit, and library quantification was performed with the Kapa Library Quantification kit. Libraries were sequenced paired-end 2 x 150 bp on an Illumina HiSeq 2500. To increase sequence diversity, roughly 24-32% phiX was spiked into each library pool. In the source study's methods: The UMI-based MiGEC pipeline processed quality-filtered reads and removed over 85% of raw TCR sequences during error correction. IMGT germline references were used for aligning VDJ genes, and each clonotype was defined as a unique CDR3 amino acid sequence together with its V-J genes. Clonal expansion, Shannon diversity and CDR3 relatedness were evaluated with VDJtools (CalcPairwiseDistances, ClusterSamples), while phylogenetic trees were built in CLCbio workbench. Using coefficient-of-variation modelling across technical triplicates, the study counted a clone as expanded if it had at least 8 unique UMIs. Through fastp at Q25 and MiXCR, TCRdb rebuilt clones from the public reads, retaining in-frame beta chains. Rows matching on CDR3 protein sequence are summarized as one entry with the most common DNA and genes. V and J calls and clone size were set by TCRdb, not the authors. Recorded for this sample are 71,000 or so distinct CDR3 sequences; approximately 13% of them occurred a single time. The ten biggest clones cover 4.6% of the sample.

This clonotype was recorded at least ten times. This clone's antigen is unknown. No base-level quality is on record; no much larger clone is a single base apart. The source is a female donor with HTLV-1-associated myelopathy (HAM/TSP). Sequences were obtained from PBMCs. This sequence uses TRBV9 and TRBJ2-2; the D gene cannot be resolved reliably. The DNA reads as follows: TGTGCCAGCAGCGTAGGGTCCAAAGGCGCTCCCGGGGAGCTGTTTTTT. It codes for CASSVGSKGAPGELFF.